The next 14 T cell receptor beta chains were all read from a single sample in a study of cytomegalovirus exposure and HLA in healthy donors. With 60 Vbeta and 13 Jbeta primers, the PCR was carried out. The data were produced by immunoSEQ multiplex PCR, yet TCRdb's version contains in-frame clones alone and is incomplete. The repertoire includes some 140,000 clones, around 77% of them detected once, and approximately 4.3% sits in the top ten. Sequencing input: PBMCs. These receptors were collected from a man aged 25 to 45 in good health.

This clone was found once. This sequence joins TRBV5-1 and TRBJ2-1; 11 bases are a match to TRBD2. The CDR3 consists of 19 residues. Losses at the gene ends were 5 bases for V and 6 bases for J; bases not matched to a gene: 19. Germline CDR1 SGHRS, CDR2 YFSETQ. CDR3 sequence: CASRPGGVAGGPIGNEQFF. In DNA, the CDR3 is TGCGCCAGCAGACCCGGTGGAGTAGCGGGAGGGCCGATCGGCAATGAGCAGTTCTTC.

This chain links TRBV11-2 with TRBJ2-3; D possibly corresponds to TRBD1 (5 bases). Germline CDR1 is SGHAT and CDR2 is FQNNGV. V shed 3 bases and J shed 4 bases, with 14 bases lying between them. The CDR3 is 15 residues long. The DNA for the CDR3 is TGTGCCAGCAGCTTGGGGCCCCGTCGGGCAGATACGCAGTATTTT. Protein sequence: CASSLGPRRADTQYF.

The chain employs TRBV4-1 and TRBJ1-5, with D maybe TRBD1 (6 bases). Germline-derived CDR1 and CDR2 are MGHRA and YSYEKL. The ends were cut back, 4 bases at V and 0 bases at J, with 16 bases in the middle. The CDR3 sequence is 17 residues long. The CDR3 sequence: CASSRASGTTSNQPQHF. In DNA form, the CDR3 reads TGCGCCAGCAGCCGGGCGTCGGGGACAACTAGCAATCAGCCCCAGCATTTT.

This chain links TRBV15 with TRBJ2-1, with unresolved D. The CDR3 consists of 12 residues. Trimming cost V 5 bases and J 6 bases, with 8 bases left between them. From germline, CDR1 is LNHNV and CDR2 YYDKDF (reference sequence). Written as DNA, the CDR3 is TGTGCCACCAGCCCCCCATTCAATGAGCAGTTCTTC. The encoded protein is CATSPPFNEQFF.

The CDR3 is CASSAGTGMNTEAFF. As DNA, the CDR3 is TGTGCCAGCAGCGCCGGGACAGGGATGAACACTGAAGCTTTCTTT. The V and J genes are TRBV9 and TRBJ1-1; 9 bases match TRBD1. Looked up from germline, CDR1 is SGDLS and CDR2 is YYNGEE. The trim removed 3 bases at V and 0 bases at J, leaving 3 bases unmatched. CDR3 size: 15 residues.

The chain carries TRBV19 and TRBJ1-5; 9 bases line up with TRBD1. After removal of 7 bases from V and 3 bases from J, the junction contained 7 bases not matched to a gene. CDR1 LNHDA and CDR2 SQIVND come from the germline V gene (reference sequence). This CDR3 is built from 15 residues. CDR3 bases: TGTGCCAGTACCCCCGGGACAGGGCTCAATCAGCCCCAGCATTTT. Residues: CASTPGTGLNQPQHF.

V and J are TRBV7-3 and TRBJ2-1, with D possibly being TRBD2 (7 bases). This CDR3 comprises 15 residues. CDR1 and CDR2 from the germline V gene are SGHTA and FQGTGA. The germline V and J ends were trimmed by 5 bases and 7 bases, with 18 bases remaining between them. CDR3 region: CASSPREGVANEQFF. The CDR3 nucleotides read TGTGCCAGCAGCCCCAGGGAGGGGGTGGCAAATGAGCAGTTCTTC.

The V call is TRBV5-6, the J call TRBJ2-7; TRBD2 matches 12 bases. Germline V gene data show CDR1 as SGHDT and CDR2 as YYEEEE. V lost 2 bases, J lost 4 bases, and 4 bases stayed unmatched. This CDR3 has 15 amino acids. CDR3: CASSLTSGRTYEQYF. The CDR3 DNA sequence: TGTGCCAGCAGCTTAACTAGCGGGAGGACATACGAGCAGTACTTC.

V is TRBV2 and J is TRBJ2-5; D unresolved. Trimming pared 6 bases from V and 5 bases from J, leaving 7 bases between. This CDR3 spans 11 amino acids. Germline values: CDR1 SNHLY, CDR2 FYNNEI. CDR3 in DNA: TGTGCCAGCAGACAGTCCGAGACCCAGTACTTC. This sequence encodes CASRQSETQYF.

The chain has TRBV6-6 and TRBJ2-3; 10 nucleotides line up with TRBD2. The trim removed 0 bases at V and 2 bases at J, leaving 2 bases unmatched. This CDR3 has 16 residues. CDR1 and CDR2 from the germline V gene are MNHNY and SVGAGI (reference sequence). The CDR3 loop reads CASSYSSGRPTDTQYF. The CDR3 DNA reads TGTGCCAGCAGTTACTCTAGCGGGAGGCCCACAGATACGCAGTATTTT.

This chain joins TRBV6-6 and TRBJ1-2; D is perhaps TRBD1 (6 bases). The V gene lost 1 base and the J gene lost 9 bases, with 9 bases spanning the gap. The CDR3 is made up of 12 amino acids. CDR1 and CDR2 (germline): MNHNY, SVGAGI (reference sequence). This CDR3 is CASSYLGQRYTF. The CDR3 region has the DNA TGTGCCAGCAGTTACTTGGGACAACGCTACACCTTC.

This chain links TRBV5-6 with TRBJ2-5, with 8 bases lining up with TRBD1. Near its end, the DNA agrees better with TRBJ2-7, so the J call may be wrong. Germline CDR1 SGHDT, CDR2 YYEEEE. This CDR3 is built from 16 residues. CDR3 loop: CASYLWFGDRIYEQYF. The CDR3 bases are TGTGCCAGCTATCTCTGGTTCGGGGACAGGATCTACGAGCAGTACTTC.

The V call is TRBV9, the J call TRBJ2-7; TRBD2 might be the D (6 bases). The CDR3 has 15 residues. The V gene's germline CDR1 is SGDLS and CDR2 YYNGEE. Trimming stripped 2 bases from V and 7 bases from J, with 19 bases between. The CDR3 region is CASSVEAGTVGEQYF. Here the CDR3 DNA reads TGTGCCAGCAGCGTTGAGGCGGGAACCGTGGGGGAGCAGTACTTC.

V gene TRBV7-8 combines with J gene TRBJ2-4, with D tentatively TRBD2 (6 bases). In germline, CDR1 is SGHVS, CDR2 FQNEAQ. CDR3 length: 13 residues. V lost 1 base, J lost 7 bases, and 8 bases lay in between. The CDR3 is CASSLGGVNIQYF. CDR3 sequence (DNA): TGTGCCAGCAGCTTAGGGGGGGTGAACATTCAGTACTTC.